This T cell receptor beta chain is from a study of shared clonotypes between healthy human individuals. Overall study findings and caveats: Depth was large, yet rarefaction showed that sorted-subset sequencing was incomplete.

Deletions cut 2 bases from V and 10 bases from J, with 9 bases between. CDR3 length: 12 amino acids. CDR1 and CDR2 (germline): MNHEY, SVGAGI. This table comes from immunoSEQ multiplex PCR, and its TCRdb copy is limited to in-frame clones, with some not included. The table shows 700,000 or so clones, with about two thirds occurring only once. To note about this clone: Its antigen is not identified.

The chain is built from TRBV6-5 and TRBJ2-1, with D uncertain. The receptor comes from a woman aged 25 to 45 in good health. The sequenced sample was memory CD4+ T cells sorted from blood. Documented subset: CD45RA-negative fraction. The CDR3 bases are TGTGCCAGCAGTTACCAAACCGGCGAGCAGTTCTTC. It encodes CASSYQTGEQFF.